This is a list of T cell receptor beta chains from one sample in a study of control samples from healthy donors and cancer patients. Data came from immunoSEQ multiplex PCR; TCRdb stores just in-frame clones and leaves some out. The sample has about 140,000 clones; more than 90% are singletons. Specimen: blood. The receptors here all came from a man aged 30 to 45 in good health. The conserved cysteine and the conserved F or W are not part of the CDR3 here. Each record gives: V gene, CDR3 protein.

V gene: TRBV21-1
CDR3 protein: ASSKARTSERYEQY

V gene: TRBV19
CDR3 protein: ASSPITEYHQPQH

V gene: TRBV28
CDR3 protein: ASSLFRLGEKLF

V gene: TRBV19
CDR3 protein: ASSIRQSNQPQH

V gene: TRBV5-6
CDR3 protein: ASSPRPGELF

V gene: TRBV11-2
CDR3 protein: ASRKPGLAGKMNTGELF

V gene: TRBV6-1
CDR3 protein: ASSAGVLADYTGELF

V gene: TRBV4-2
CDR3 protein: ASSQGLTQSSETQY

V gene: TRBV4-3
CDR3 protein: ASSQDLNSNYGYT

V gene: TRBV11-3
CDR3 protein: ASSSRASTYNEQF

V gene: TRBV28
CDR3 protein: ASSPAPGDQPQH

V gene: TRBV18
CDR3 protein: ASSQGQPSTDTQY

V gene: TRBV10-3
CDR3 protein: ATETGLKREQY

V gene: TRBV5-6
CDR3 protein: ASSSGQGRYGYT

V gene: TRBV19
CDR3 protein: ASSWPAGTAPNSPLH

V gene: TRBV6-2/TRBV6-3
CDR3 protein: ASSYLGREQY

V gene: TRBV2
CDR3 protein: ASSDSSGVSNEQF

V gene: TRBV14
CDR3 protein: ASGTVYEQY

V gene: TRBV28
CDR3 protein: ASSGTYIYGYT

V gene: TRBV14
CDR3 protein: ASSQPGQRGRCT

V gene: TRBV27
CDR3 protein: ASSLSRTKGGAEQF

V gene: TRBV27
CDR3 protein: ASSPGAGDFPDTQY

V gene: TRBV7-9
CDR3 protein: ASSRSRDRGSGLH

V gene: TRBV7-9
CDR3 protein: ASSLVGGEKLF

V gene: TRBV5-1
CDR3 protein: ASSLGVRGNGYT

V gene: TRBV30
CDR3 protein: AWSVLIDEQF

V gene: TRBV7-2
CDR3 protein: ASSLVVSVVGNYGYT

V gene: TRBV28
CDR3 protein: ASNSGQRSYNSPLH

V gene: TRBV11-2
CDR3 protein: ASSLAWDRHSGANVLT

V gene: TRBV5-5
CDR3 protein: ASSLRGQDTQY

V gene: TRBV18
CDR3 protein: ASSPLGPGLAVEHKQY